The entry below gives a single T cell receptor beta chain sequence along with its context. This specimen comes from a study of OX40 agonist ivuxolimab in advanced cancers. V gave up 7 bases and J gave up 1 base, with 9 bases separating them. The CDR3 spans 12 residues. Looked up from germline, CDR1 is SQVTM and CDR2 is ANQGSEA. Sequencing used immunoSEQ multiplex PCR; TCRdb keeps in-frame clones, though not all of them. The sample has some 43,000 clones, around 92% seen once. This TCR derives from an adult with an advanced solid tumor such as melanoma, head and neck, liver or kidney cancer. The source was CD4+ or CD8+ T cells sorted from blood, collected in a trial of the OX40 agonist ivuxolimab. The gene calls are TRBV29-1 and TRBJ2-3, with D perhaps matching TRBD1 or TRBD2 (5 bases each). The CDR3 coding sequence is TGCAGCGGGGACGGGGGCACAGATACGCAGTATTTT. Its protein product is CSGDGGTDTQYF.